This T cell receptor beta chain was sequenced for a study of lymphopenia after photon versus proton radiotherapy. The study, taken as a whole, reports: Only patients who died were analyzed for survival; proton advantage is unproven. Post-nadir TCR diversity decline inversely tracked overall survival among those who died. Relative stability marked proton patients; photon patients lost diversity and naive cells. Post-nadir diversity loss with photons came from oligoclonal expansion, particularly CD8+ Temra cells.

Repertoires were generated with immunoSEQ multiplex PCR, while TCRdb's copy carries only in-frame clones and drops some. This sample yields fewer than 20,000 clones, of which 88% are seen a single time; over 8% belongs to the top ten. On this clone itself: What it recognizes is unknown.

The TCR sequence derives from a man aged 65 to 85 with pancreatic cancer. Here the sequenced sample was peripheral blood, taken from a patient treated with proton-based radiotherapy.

CDR3 bases: TGTGCCAGCAGCTCCCGCCGGACAGGGGAAAATGAGCAGTTCTTC. Its translation: CASSSRRTGENEQFF. This chain links TRBV7-2 with TRBJ2-1; 9 bases map to TRBD1. Germline V gene data show CDR1 as SGHTA and CDR2 as FQGNSA. Losses at the gene ends were 4 bases for V and 7 bases for J; bases not matched to a gene: 8. The CDR3 has 15 residues.